The 3 T cell receptor beta chains below were found in one sample sequenced in a study of T cell repertoires in cytomegalovirus infection. TCRdb reprocessed the reads via MiXCR and lists one record per CDR3 protein. The profile covers some 220,000 distinct CDR3 sequences, with about 39% appearing a single time and 55% to 60% taken by the ten largest. These receptors are not linked to any known antigen. The sequencing here drew on CD8+ T cells from cultured PBMCs, taken from culture after CMV antigen stimulation. Every receptor here comes from a human donor in good health (CMV status not recorded). Some clones in this sample may be carry-over from other donors' samples.

The CDR3 protein is CASSEAWRAEYF. The CDR3, as DNA: TGTGCCAGCAGTGAAGCTTGGAGGGCCGAGTACTTC. V gene TRBV6-1 combines with J gene TRBJ2-5, with D maybe TRBD2 (6 bases). V was clipped by 0 bases and J by 12 bases, with 11 bases between them. The CDR3 is 12 residues long. The germline V gene has CDR1 MNHNS and CDR2 SASEGT.

This clonotype was recorded a few times. The chain couples TRBV12-3 or TRBV12-4 to TRBJ2-7; possibly TRBD1 or TRBD2 for D (5 bases each). Trimming shortened V by 6 bases and J by 2 bases, and 17 bases separated the two germline ends. CDR3 length equals 15 residues. The CDR3 nucleotides read TGTGCCAGCAGCGAAAGCCCGGGACGCGCCTACGAGCAGTACTTC. This translates into CASSESPGRAYEQYF.

This clonotype was picked up a small number of times. This sequence joins TRBV12-3 or TRBV12-4 and TRBJ2-7; no clear D. The CDR3 length is 14 residues. V lost 4 bases and J lost 4, with 14 bases in between. The CDR3 nucleotides are TGTGCCAGCAGTTCTAAAAGGGATCCTTACGAGCAGTACTTC. The encoded protein is CASSSKRDPYEQYF.